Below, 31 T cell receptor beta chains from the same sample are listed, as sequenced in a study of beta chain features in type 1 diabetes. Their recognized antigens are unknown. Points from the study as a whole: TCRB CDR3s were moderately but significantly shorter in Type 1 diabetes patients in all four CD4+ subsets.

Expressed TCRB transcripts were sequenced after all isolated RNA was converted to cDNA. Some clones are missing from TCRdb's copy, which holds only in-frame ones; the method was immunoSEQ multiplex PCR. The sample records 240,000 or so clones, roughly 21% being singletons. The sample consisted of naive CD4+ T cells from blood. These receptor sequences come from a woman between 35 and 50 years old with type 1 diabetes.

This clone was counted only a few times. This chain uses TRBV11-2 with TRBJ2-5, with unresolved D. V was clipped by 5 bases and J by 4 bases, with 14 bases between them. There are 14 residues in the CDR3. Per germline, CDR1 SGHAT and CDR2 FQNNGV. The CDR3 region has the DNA TGTGCCAGCAGCCCGGTAGTGGTCGGAGAGACCCAGTACTTC. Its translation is CASSPVVVGETQYF.

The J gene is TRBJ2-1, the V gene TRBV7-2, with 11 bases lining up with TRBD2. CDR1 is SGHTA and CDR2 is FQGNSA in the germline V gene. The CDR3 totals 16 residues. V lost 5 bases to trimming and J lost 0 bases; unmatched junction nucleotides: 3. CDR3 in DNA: TGTGCCAGCAGCCAGACTAGCGGGGCCTCCTACAATGAGCAGTTCTTC. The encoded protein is CASSQTSGASYNEQFF.

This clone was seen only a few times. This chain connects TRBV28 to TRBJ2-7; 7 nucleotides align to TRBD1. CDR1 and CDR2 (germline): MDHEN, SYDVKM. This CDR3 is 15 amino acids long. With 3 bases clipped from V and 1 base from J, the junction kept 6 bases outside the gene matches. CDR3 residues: CASSFEGGASYEQYF. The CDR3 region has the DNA TGTGCCAGCAGTTTCGAAGGGGGCGCTTCCTACGAGCAGTACTTC.

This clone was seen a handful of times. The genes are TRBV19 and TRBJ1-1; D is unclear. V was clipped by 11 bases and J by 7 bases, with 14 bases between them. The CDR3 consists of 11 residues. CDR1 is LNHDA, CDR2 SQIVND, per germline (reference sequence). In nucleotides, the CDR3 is TGTGCCGCCAGGTCGCTGGTTGAAGCTTTCTTT. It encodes CAARSLVEAFF.

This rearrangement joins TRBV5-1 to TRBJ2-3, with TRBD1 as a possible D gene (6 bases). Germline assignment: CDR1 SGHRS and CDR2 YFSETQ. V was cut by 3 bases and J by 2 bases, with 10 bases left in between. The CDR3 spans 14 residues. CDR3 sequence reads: CASSSRQVTDTQYF. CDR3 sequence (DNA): TGCGCCAGCAGCTCGCGACAGGTCACAGATACGCAGTATTTT. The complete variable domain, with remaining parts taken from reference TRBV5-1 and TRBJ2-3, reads KAGVTQTPRYLIKTRGQQVTLSCSPISGHRSVSWYQQTPGQGLQFLFEYFSETQRNKGNFPGRFSGRQFSNSRSEMNVSTLELGDSALYLCASSSRQVTDTQYFGPGTRLTVL.

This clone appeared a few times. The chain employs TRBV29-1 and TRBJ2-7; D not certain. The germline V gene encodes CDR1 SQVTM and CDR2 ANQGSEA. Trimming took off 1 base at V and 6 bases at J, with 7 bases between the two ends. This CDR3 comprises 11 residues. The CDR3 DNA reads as TGCAGCGTTGAAGTGGCTTCCGAGCAGTACTTC. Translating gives CSVEVASEQYF.

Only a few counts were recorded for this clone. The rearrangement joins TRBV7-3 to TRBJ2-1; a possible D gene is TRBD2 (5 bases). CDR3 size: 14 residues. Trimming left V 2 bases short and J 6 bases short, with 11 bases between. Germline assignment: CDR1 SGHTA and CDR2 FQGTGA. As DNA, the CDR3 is TGTGCCAGCAGCTTAGGCCTAGCTTTCAATGAGCAGTTCTTC. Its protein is CASSLGLAFNEQFF.

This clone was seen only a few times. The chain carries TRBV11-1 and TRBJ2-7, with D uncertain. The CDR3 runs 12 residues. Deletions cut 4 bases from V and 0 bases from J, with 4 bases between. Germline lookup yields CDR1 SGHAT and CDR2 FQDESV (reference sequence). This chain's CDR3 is CASSYSSYEQYF. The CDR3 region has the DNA TGTGCCAGCAGCTACAGCTCCTACGAGCAGTACTTC.

Here the CDR3 DNA reads TGTGCCTGGAGTGGTACTCCGCCGGGACAGGGCGACCCTAACTATGGAAACACCTTC. This encodes CAWSGTPPGQGDPNYGNTF. The chain uses TRBV30 and TRBJ1-2, with TRBD1 identical over 9 bases. J gave up 12 bases and V 1 base, and 27 bases lay outside the gene matches. The germline CDR1 and CDR2 sequences are GTSNPN and SVGIG (reference sequence). The CDR3 covers 19 residues.

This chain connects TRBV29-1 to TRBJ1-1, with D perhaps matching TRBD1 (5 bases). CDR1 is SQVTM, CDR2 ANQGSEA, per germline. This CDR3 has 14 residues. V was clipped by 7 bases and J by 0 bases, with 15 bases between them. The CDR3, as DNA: TGCAGCGCCCTGGGGGGGTTAGTGAACACTGAAGCTTTCTTT. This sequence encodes CSALGGLVNTEAFF.

The CDR3 loop reads CASSSGTDPYQPQHF. In DNA, the CDR3 is TGTGCCAGCAGTTCCGGGACAGACCCATATCAGCCCCAGCATTTT. V is TRBV5-4 and J is TRBJ1-5; 7 bases are a match to TRBD1. Per the germline V gene, CDR1 is SGHNT and CDR2 is YYREEE (reference sequence). The junction had 10 bases not matched to a gene; V was cut back by 5 bases and J by 5 bases. This CDR3 region has 15 residues. Combining the CDR3 with reference TRBV5-4 and TRBJ1-5 gives the whole variable domain ETGVTQSPTHLIKTRGQQVTLRCSSQSGHNTVSWYQQALGQGPQFIFQYYREEENGRGNFPPRFSGLQFPNYSSELNVNALELDDSALYLCASSSGTDPYQPQHFGDGTRLSIL.

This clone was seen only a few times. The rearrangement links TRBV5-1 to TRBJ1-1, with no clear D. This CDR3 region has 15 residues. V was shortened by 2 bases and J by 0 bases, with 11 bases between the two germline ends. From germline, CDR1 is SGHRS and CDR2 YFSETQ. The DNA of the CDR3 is TGCGCCAGCAGCTTCCTGGGAGGCCTGAACACTGAAGCTTTCTTT. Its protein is CASSFLGGLNTEAFF.

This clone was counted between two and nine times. The CDR3 reads CASSHPTGVLNYGYTF. Written as DNA, the CDR3 is TGCGCCAGCAGCCACCCGACAGGCGTGTTAAACTATGGCTACACCTTC. V and J are TRBV4-1 and TRBJ1-2, with TRBD1 as a possible D gene (6 bases). Germline V gene lookup returns CDR1 MGHRA and CDR2 YSYEKL. V lost 3 bases, J lost 2 bases, and 16 bases lay in between. The CDR3 covers 16 residues.

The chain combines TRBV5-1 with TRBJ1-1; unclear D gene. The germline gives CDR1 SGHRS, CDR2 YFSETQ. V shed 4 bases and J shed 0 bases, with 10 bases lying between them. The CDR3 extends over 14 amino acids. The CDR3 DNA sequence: TGCGCCAGCAGCCCGCTAGGTGTGAACACTGAAGCTTTCTTT. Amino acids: CASSPLGVNTEAFF.

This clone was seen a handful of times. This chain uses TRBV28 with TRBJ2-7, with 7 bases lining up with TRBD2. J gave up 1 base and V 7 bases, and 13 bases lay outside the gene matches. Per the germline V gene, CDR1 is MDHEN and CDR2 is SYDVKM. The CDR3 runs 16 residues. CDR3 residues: CASISAGASGSYEQYF. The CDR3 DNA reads TGTGCCAGCATTTCCGCGGGCGCTAGCGGATCCTACGAGCAGTACTTC.

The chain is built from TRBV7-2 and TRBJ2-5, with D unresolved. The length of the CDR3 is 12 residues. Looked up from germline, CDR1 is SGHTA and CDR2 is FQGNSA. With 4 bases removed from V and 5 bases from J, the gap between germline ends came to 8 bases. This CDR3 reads CASSSTRETQYF. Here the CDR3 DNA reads TGTGCCAGCAGCTCGACACGGGAGACCCAGTACTTC.

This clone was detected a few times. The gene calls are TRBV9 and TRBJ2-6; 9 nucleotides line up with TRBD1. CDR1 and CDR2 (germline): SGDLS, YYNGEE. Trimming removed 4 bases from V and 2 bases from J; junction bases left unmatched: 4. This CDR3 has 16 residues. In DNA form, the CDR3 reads TGTGCCAGCAGCCCGCGACAGGGGGCTGGGGCCAACGTCCTGACTTTC. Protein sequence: CASSPRQGAGANVLTF.

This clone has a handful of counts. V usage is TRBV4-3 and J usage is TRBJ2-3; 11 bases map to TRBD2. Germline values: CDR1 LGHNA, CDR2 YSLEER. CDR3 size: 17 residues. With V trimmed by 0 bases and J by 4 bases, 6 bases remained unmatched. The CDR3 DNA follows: TGCGCCAGCAGCCAAGAAGGGGATAGCGGGGGGGCAGATACGCAGTATTTT. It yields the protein CASSQEGDSGGADTQYF.

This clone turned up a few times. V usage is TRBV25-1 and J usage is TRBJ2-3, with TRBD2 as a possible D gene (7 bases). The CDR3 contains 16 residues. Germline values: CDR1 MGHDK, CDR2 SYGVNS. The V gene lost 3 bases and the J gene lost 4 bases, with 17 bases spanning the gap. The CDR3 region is CASSDHGGARADTQYF. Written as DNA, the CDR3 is TGTGCCAGCAGTGACCATGGGGGGGCTAGGGCAGATACGCAGTATTTT.

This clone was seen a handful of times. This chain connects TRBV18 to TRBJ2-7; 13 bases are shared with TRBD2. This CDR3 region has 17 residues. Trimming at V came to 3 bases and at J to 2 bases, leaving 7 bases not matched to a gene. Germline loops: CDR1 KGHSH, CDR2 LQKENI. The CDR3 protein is CASSPGQGLAGAYEQYF. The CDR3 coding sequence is TGTGCCAGCTCACCCGGCCAAGGACTAGCGGGAGCCTACGAGCAGTACTTC.

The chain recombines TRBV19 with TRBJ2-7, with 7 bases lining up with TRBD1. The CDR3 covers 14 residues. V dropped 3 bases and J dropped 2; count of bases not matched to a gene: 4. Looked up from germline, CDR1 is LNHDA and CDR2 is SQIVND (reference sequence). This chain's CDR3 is CASSIGQATYEQYF. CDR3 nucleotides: TGTGCCAGTAGTATCGGACAGGCGACCTACGAGCAGTACTTC.

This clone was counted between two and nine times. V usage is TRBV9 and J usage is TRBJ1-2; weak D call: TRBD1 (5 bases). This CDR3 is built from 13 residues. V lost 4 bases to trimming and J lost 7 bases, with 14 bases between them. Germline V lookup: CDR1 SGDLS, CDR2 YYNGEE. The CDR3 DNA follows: TGTGCCAGCAGCTCATCCGGACATAGTGGCTACACCTTC. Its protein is CASSSSGHSGYTF.

Written as DNA, the CDR3 is TGTGCCAGCAGCGTAGAAGGGAGGCCCTATGGCTACACCTTC. It codes for CASSVEGRPYGYTF. The chain is built from TRBV9 and TRBJ1-2; D is undetermined. There are 14 residues in the CDR3. With 0 bases removed from V and 4 bases from J, the gap between germline ends came to 10 bases. Germline CDR1 SGDLS, CDR2 YYNGEE. The full variable domain, completed using reference TRBV9 and TRBJ1-2, is DSGVTQTPKHLITATGQRVTLRCSPRSGDLSVYWYQQSLDQGLQFLIQYYNGEERAKGNILERFSAQQFPDLHSELNLSSLELGDSALYFCASSVEGRPYGYTFGSGTRLTVV.

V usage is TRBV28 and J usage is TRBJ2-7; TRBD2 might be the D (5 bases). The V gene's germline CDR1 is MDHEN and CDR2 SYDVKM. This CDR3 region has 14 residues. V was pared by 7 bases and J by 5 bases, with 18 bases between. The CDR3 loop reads CASTQRSWRHEQYF. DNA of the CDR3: TGTGCCAGCACCCAAAGGTCGTGGAGGCACGAGCAGTACTTC.

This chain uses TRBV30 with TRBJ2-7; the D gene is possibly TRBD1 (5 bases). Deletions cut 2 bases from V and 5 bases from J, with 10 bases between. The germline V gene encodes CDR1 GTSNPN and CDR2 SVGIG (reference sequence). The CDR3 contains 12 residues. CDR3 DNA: TGTGCCTGGAGTATTCAGGGCGACGAGCAGTACTTC. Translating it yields CAWSIQGDEQYF.

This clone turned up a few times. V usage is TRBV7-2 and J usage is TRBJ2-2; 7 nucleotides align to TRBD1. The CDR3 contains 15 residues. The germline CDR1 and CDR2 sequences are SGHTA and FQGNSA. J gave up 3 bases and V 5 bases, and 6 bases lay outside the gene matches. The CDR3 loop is CASSEAGGYTGELFF. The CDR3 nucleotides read TGTGCCAGCAGCGAGGCAGGGGGTTACACCGGGGAGCTGTTTTTT.

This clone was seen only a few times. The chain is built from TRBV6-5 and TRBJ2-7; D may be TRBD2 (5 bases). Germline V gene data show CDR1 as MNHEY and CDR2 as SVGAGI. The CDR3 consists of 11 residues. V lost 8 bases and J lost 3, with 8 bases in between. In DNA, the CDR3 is TGTGCCAGCGCCGCGGGCTACGAGCAGTACTTC. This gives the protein CASAAGYEQYF.

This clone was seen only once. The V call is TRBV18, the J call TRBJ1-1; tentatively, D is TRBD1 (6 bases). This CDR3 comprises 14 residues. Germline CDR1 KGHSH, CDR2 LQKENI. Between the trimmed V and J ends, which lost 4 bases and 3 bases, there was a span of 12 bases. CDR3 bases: TGTGCCAGCTCACGACTGGACAGAGACACTGAAGCTTTCTTT. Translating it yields CASSRLDRDTEAFF.

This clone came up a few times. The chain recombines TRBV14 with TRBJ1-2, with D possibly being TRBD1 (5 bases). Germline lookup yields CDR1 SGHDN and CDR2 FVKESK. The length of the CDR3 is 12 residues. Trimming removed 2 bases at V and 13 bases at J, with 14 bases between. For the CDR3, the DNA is TGTGCCAGCAGCCAAATCCGGGGGAGCCTCACCTTC. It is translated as CASSQIRGSLTF.

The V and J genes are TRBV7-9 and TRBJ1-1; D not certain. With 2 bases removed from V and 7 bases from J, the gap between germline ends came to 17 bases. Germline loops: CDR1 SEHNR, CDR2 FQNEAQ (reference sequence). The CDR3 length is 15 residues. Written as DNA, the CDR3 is TGTGCCAGCAGCTTACTACCCGGGGTCCGACTTGAAGCTTTCTTT. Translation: CASSLLPGVRLEAFF. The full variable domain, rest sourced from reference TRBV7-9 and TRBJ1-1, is DTGVSQNPRHKITKRGQNVTFRCDPISEHNRLYWYRQTLGQGPEFLTYFQNEAQLEKSRLLSDRFSAERPKGSFSTLEIQRTEQGDSAMYLCASSLLPGVRLEAFFGQGTRLTVV.

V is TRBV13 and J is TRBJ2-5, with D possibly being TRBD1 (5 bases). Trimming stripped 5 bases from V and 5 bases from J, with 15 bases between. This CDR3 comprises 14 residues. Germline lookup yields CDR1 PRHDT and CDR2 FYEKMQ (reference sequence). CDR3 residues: CASSNPGFRETQYF. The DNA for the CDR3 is TGTGCCAGCAGCAATCCAGGGTTTAGGGAGACCCAGTACTTC.